The rows below give T cell receptor beta chains drawn from one sample of a study of T-cell reconstitution after alpha-beta-depleted transplantation in children. A single record per CDR3 protein comes from TCRdb applying MiXCR to the PCR reads. The sample includes some 120,000 distinct CDR3 sequences, over 9% of them seen just once. The starting material was PBMCs, obtained before TCRalphabeta/CD19-depleted stem cell transplant. The source is a boy aged 2 to 10 with acute lymphoblastic leukemia, due to receive a stem cell transplant. The CDR3 runs from the conserved cysteine through the conserved F or W. D genes are given only for firm matches. Clone sizes are given selectively: once, few, many, or a class where the clone is expanded.

DNA: TGTGCCAGTAGTATGGCAGGGTTGGCCACTGAAGCTTTCTTT
CDR3: CASSMAGLATEAFF
D: -
V: TRBV19
size: many
J: TRBJ1-1

DNA: TGTGCCAGCAGTTTATCGGGGACAGTACTTTACAATGAGCAGTTCTTC
CDR3: CASSLSGTVLYNEQFF
D: TRBD1
V: TRBV27
size: few
J: TRBJ2-1

DNA: TGTGCCTGGGGACAGGGGAGATTGAACACTGAAGCTTTCTTT
CDR3: CAWGQGRLNTEAFF
D: TRBD1
V: TRBV30
size: many
J: TRBJ1-1

DNA: TGTGCCAGCAGCTTTGGCGGGACAAGTGGCACCGGGGAGCTGTTTTTT
CDR3: CASSFGGTSGTGELFF
D: -
V: TRBV11-3
size: -
J: TRBJ2-2

DNA: TGTGCCAGCAGCCAAGATACTAGCGGGAGCAGCAATGAGCAGTTCTTC
CDR3: CASSQDTSGSSNEQFF
D: TRBD2
V: TRBV4-2
size: many
J: TRBJ2-1

DNA: TGTGCCATCCGGGATTCCGGGGGGGCCAACGTCCTGACTTTC
CDR3: CAIRDSGGANVLTF
D: -
V: TRBV10-3
size: few
J: TRBJ2-6

DNA: TGTGCCAGCAGCGATGAGGGGGCGCGAGTAGAGACCCAGTACTTC
CDR3: CASSDEGARVETQYF
D: TRBD1
V: TRBV5-6
size: few
J: TRBJ2-5

DNA: TGCAGTGCTAGAGAATGGACAGGCTCCTACAATGAGCAGTTCTTC
CDR3: CSAREWTGSYNEQFF
D: TRBD1
V: TRBV20-1
size: -
J: TRBJ2-1

DNA: TGTGCCAGCAGCTTGGGGGTCGGGCATTTCTCCGAAAACATTCAGTACTTC
CDR3: CASSLGVGHFSENIQYF
D: -
V: TRBV7-6
size: many
J: TRBJ2-4

DNA: TGTGCCAGCAGTTTTGCTGGGACTAGCGGCCAAGAGACCCAGTACTTC
CDR3: CASSFAGTSGQETQYF
D: TRBD2
V: TRBV12-3/TRBV12-4
size: few
J: TRBJ2-5

DNA: TGCAGTGCCGTCCGAGGTGAGCAGTTCTTC
CDR3: CSAVRGEQFF
D: -
V: TRBV20-1
size: few
J: TRBJ2-1

DNA: TGTGCCAGCAGGGGTAGCGGGAGGGCCCGGAACGAGCAGTACTTC
CDR3: CASRGSGRARNEQYF
D: TRBD2
V: TRBV12-3/TRBV12-4
size: many
J: TRBJ2-7

DNA: TGTGCCAGCAGCGCCGGGACTAGCGGGCGCAATGAGCAGTTCTTC
CDR3: CASSAGTSGRNEQFF
D: TRBD2
V: TRBV7-6
size: many
J: TRBJ2-1

DNA: TGTGCCAGCAGTCCATGGGATTTCGGCGGGGAGCTGTTTTTT
CDR3: CASSPWDFGGELFF
D: -
V: TRBV3-1
size: many
J: TRBJ2-2

DNA: TGCAGTGCCGGACATGCCTCAACCTCCTACGAGCAGTACTTC
CDR3: CSAGHASTSYEQYF
D: -
V: TRBV20-1
size: many
J: TRBJ2-7

DNA: TGTGCCAGCAGCTTATACAGGGCGTGGAACACTGAAGCTTTCTTT
CDR3: CASSLYRAWNTEAFF
D: -
V: TRBV5-6
size: few
J: TRBJ1-1

DNA: TGTGCCAGCAGACCTAAGACAGAGGGGAACACTGAAGCTTTCTTT
CDR3: CASRPKTEGNTEAFF
D: -
V: TRBV27
size: -
J: TRBJ1-1

DNA: TGTGCCTGGGGCCGGGAGACAGGGGGCGGACTTTATAGCAATCAGCCCCAGCATTTT
CDR3: CAWGRETGGGLYSNQPQHF
D: TRBD1
V: TRBV30
size: -
J: TRBJ1-5

DNA: TGTGCCAGTAGTATAGTAGGATCGAACGGGGAGCTGTTTTTT
CDR3: CASSIVGSNGELFF
D: -
V: TRBV19
size: few
J: TRBJ2-2

DNA: TGTGCCAGCAGCGAACAGGGTGGTACGCAGTATTTT
CDR3: CASSEQGGTQYF
D: -
V: TRBV7-2
size: -
J: TRBJ2-3

DNA: TGTGCCAGCTCACCAGATCATAGCGGGAGCGTTAAGTTCTTC
CDR3: CASSPDHSGSVKFF
D: TRBD2
V: TRBV18
size: many
J: TRBJ2-1

DNA: TGTGCCAGCAGTTTTCCTAGCGGGAGGGGTCTCAATGAGCAGTTCTTC
CDR3: CASSFPSGRGLNEQFF
D: TRBD2
V: TRBV12-3/TRBV12-4
size: -
J: TRBJ2-1

DNA: TGTGCCAGCAGCGGCGGGGACGGGAACTACGAGCAGTACTTC
CDR3: CASSGGDGNYEQYF
D: -
V: TRBV5-6
size: -
J: TRBJ2-7